This T cell receptor beta chain stems from a study of OX40 agonist ivuxolimab in advanced cancers. The study in broad terms: Ivuxolimab, which targeted the costimulatory receptor OX40 (CD134), was an agonistic, fully human IgG2 monoclonal antibody. Among the approximately 50 dose-escalation patients, 19 had hepatocellular carcinoma, some 15 melanoma, 9 renal cell carcinoma and 9 head and neck cancer. Patients were allowed to have had prior anti-PD-1, anti-PD-L1 or anti-CTLA-4 therapy, and around 40% of the dose-escalation patients had previously received checkpoint inhibitors. The paper reports the monotherapy dose-escalation portion (N of about 52 patients) of the phase I ivuxolimab trial. Partial responses occurred in three dose-escalation patients, of whom one had hepatocellular carcinoma and two had cutaneous melanoma. Intravenous ivuxolimab was administered to patients every 2 weeks at six dose levels: 0.01, 0.1, 0.3, 1.5, 3 and 10 mg/kg. Peripheral TCRbeta sequencing aimed to test whether ivuxolimab altered TCR sequence diversity and caused clonal T-cell expansion. A male proportion of around 83% and a mean age of 60 years, ranging from roughly 23 to 90, were recorded for the dose-escalation cohort.

To note about this clone: No cognate antigen has been identified for it. It has no much larger one-base neighbor in the sample; base qualities were not kept.

Patients with autoimmune disease history or receiving systemic immunosuppression were excluded from the trial. Peripheral blood for TCR sequencing was collected from all dose cohorts at baseline, on cycle 4 day 1, and on cycle 7 day 1. Samples were obtained from an open-label, multicenter, first-in-human phase I dose-escalation trial of ivuxolimab. Adults with locally advanced or metastatic head and neck squamous cell, hepatocellular, melanoma or renal cell carcinoma were enrolled in the trial. Before TCR sequencing, CD4+ T cells and CD8+ T cells were sorted from peripheral blood as separate populations. Genomic DNA was isolated from the sorted cells so that the TCRbeta CDR3 region could be sequenced. The immunoSEQ Assay was used for sequencing of TCRbeta CDR3 regions. The table was pulled from immuneACCESS by TCRdb, which kept in-frame rearrangements only. Such tables lose some clones; where checked, under half of the loss comes from unresolved V genes, and the rest has no known cause. The sample table contains around 84,000 clones; only one count was recorded for approximately 89% of them. The top ten constitute over 0.15% of the sample.

Overall results and qualifications from the work: Partial responders in the 0.1-3.0 mg/kg groups had among the lowest normalized peripheral clonal expansion, especially among CD8+ T cells. Clonal expansion of both CD4+ and CD8+ blood T cells was observed from baseline to week 6 at doses 0.1 to 3.0 mg/kg. After ivuxolimab, expanded clones were on average more numerous among CD8+ T cells than among CD4+ T cells. The antigen specificity of the clonally expanded peripheral T cells was not determined. Low levels of normalized T-cell clonal expansion were also shown by some nonresponding patients.

V loses 4 bases, J loses 0 bases, and the germline ends lie 10 bases apart. The CDR3 measures 16 amino acids from cysteine to phenylalanine. Solely the CDR3 DNA is kept, with 48 bases framed from the first base. The CDR1 and CDR2 encoded by the germline V gene (reference sequence) are MNHEY and SMNVEV. This material consisted of CD4+ or CD8+ T cells sorted from blood, taken in a trial of the OX40 agonist ivuxolimab. This sequence uses TRBV27 and TRBJ2-6; the D call could be TRBD1 or TRBD2, with each sharing 5 bases. This TCR came from an adult with an advanced solid tumor such as melanoma, head and neck, liver or kidney cancer. The DNA reads TGTGCCAGCAGTTGGGGACGGAGCTCTGGGGCCAACGTCCTGACTTTC. The translation is CASSWGRSSGANVLTF.